The 5 T cell receptor beta chains below were found in one sample sequenced in a study of T cells in tuberculosis (dated by TCRdb to between 2018 and 2020). Libraries were made using the immunoSEQ multiplex PCR assay. What TCRdb holds here is the immuneACCESS table cut down to in-frame rearrangements. Part of the clones is not present; checked against another copy, under half of the missing clones reflect an unresolved V gene, and the others are unexplained. The sample table shows around 35,000 clones, and around 93% are seen once. The ten top clones hold around 10% of the sample. Sequencing input: PBMCs. The source of these receptors is a donor aged 10-30 years with latent tuberculosis or without tuberculosis infection. Some clones in this sample may be carry-over from other donors' samples.

The rearrangement uses TRBV2 and TRBJ1-2; TRBD1 matches 8 bases. The CDR3 is 13 amino acids. V was clipped by 6 bases and J by 4 bases; unmatched bases: 4. From germline, CDR1 is SNHLY and CDR2 FYNNEI. For the CDR3, the DNA is TGTGCCAGCAGGACAGGGGAGAGCTATGGCTACACCTTC. Protein sequence: CASRTGESYGYTF. Full variable domain (outside the CDR3, taken from reference TRBV2 and TRBJ1-2): EPEVTQTPSHQVTQMGQEVILRCVPISNHLYFYWYRQILGQKVEFLVSFYNNEISEKSEIFDDQFSVERPDGSNFTLKIRSTKLEDSAMYFCASRTGESYGYTFGSGTRLTVV.

This rearrangement joins TRBV10-1 to TRBJ1-1, with 9 bases matching TRBD1. The germline CDR1 and CDR2 sequences are WNHNN and SYGVQD (reference sequence). V shed 1 base and J 4 bases; nucleotides not matched to a gene: 4. The length of the CDR3 is 15 residues. CDR3 protein: CASSEWTGAGTEAFF. The CDR3 DNA follows: TGCGCCAGCAGTGAGTGGACAGGGGCGGGCACTGAAGCTTTCTTT.

The chain employs TRBV6-1 and TRBJ1-1; 7 nucleotides match TRBD1. The junction had 4 bases not matched to a gene; V was cut back by 5 bases and J by 4 bases. Germline V CDR1 and CDR2: MNHNS, SASEGT. The CDR3 is made up of 13 amino acids. The CDR3 DNA sequence: TGTGCCAGCAGTATCCAGGGGGGCACTGAAGCTTTCTTT. As protein: CASSIQGGTEAFF.

This rearrangement joins TRBV6-5 to TRBJ1-6; D is uncertain. The germline CDR1 and CDR2 sequences are MNHEY and SVGAGI. CDR3 size: 16 residues. With 0 bases removed from V and 9 bases from J, the gap between germline ends came to 15 bases. DNA for the CDR3: TGTGCCAGCAGTTACTCGAAAGCTAAACCAATTTCACCCCTCCACTTT. It codes for CASSYSKAKPISPLHF.

This sequence joins TRBV18 and TRBJ2-7; D remains ambiguous. Trimming took 6 bases from V and 4 from J, leaving 16 bases between them. Germline lookup yields CDR1 KGHSH and CDR2 LQKENI. CDR3 length: 14 residues. The chain's CDR3 is CASSPGSSGYEQYF. In DNA form, the CDR3 reads TGTGCCAGCTCCCCCGGGTCGTCTGGATACGAGCAGTACTTC.